These T cell receptor beta chains were read from a single sample in a study of blood T cell repertoires in COVID-19. Using immunoSEQ multiplex PCR, the repertoire was profiled, and TCRdb retains in-frame clones only, with some absent. The top ten clones hold over 1.1% of a sample with hundreds of thousands of clones, 88% of them seen once. Sequenced material: peripheral blood. Receptors originate from an elderly man with acute or convalescent COVID-19. CDR3s include the opening cysteine and the closing phenylalanine or tryptophan. A D gene is named only where the DNA matches it firmly. For some rows the clone size is stated as once, few or many, or as a class when expanded; others skip it.

j_call clone_size d_call v_call cdr3_aa cdr3_nt
TRBJ1-5 NA NA TRBV24-1 CATSDFSGTHSNQPQHF TGTGCCACCAGTGATTTCTCCGGGACTCACAGCAATCAGCCCCAGCATTTT
TRBJ2-2 NA NA TRBV4-1 CASSQGSNTGELFF TGCGCCAGCAGCCAGGGCAGCAACACCGGGGAGCTGTTTTTT
TRBJ2-3 NA NA TRBV14 CASSQDLGGTQYF TGTGCCAGCAGCCAAGATCTCGGGGGAACGCAGTATTTT
TRBJ2-5 once TRBD1 TRBV6-2/TRBV6-3 CASSYSGQGAETQYF TGTGCCAGCAGTTACTCGGGACAGGGGGCGGAGACCCAGTACTTC
TRBJ1-1 NA TRBD1 TRBV19 CASSMGRTGVYTEAFF TGTGCCAGTAGTATGGGGCGGACAGGGGTATATACTGAAGCTTTCTTT
TRBJ1-2 NA TRBD1 TRBV5-6 CASSPADRGASYGYTF TGTGCCAGCAGCCCTGCGGACAGGGGGGCGAGCTATGGCTACACCTTC
TRBJ2-1 NA TRBD1 TRBV4-1 CASSQAGGRTTYNEQFF TGCGCCAGCAGCCAAGCAGGGGGCAGGACTACCTACAATGAGCAGTTCTTC
TRBJ1-4 NA NA TRBV19 CASSMGNVIEKLFF TGTGCCAGTAGTATGGGCAACGTCATTGAAAAACTGTTTTTT
TRBJ1-5 NA NA TRBV19 CASGPRASNQPQHF TGTGCCTCCGGCCCGAGGGCGAGCAATCAGCCCCAGCATTTT
TRBJ2-7 NA NA TRBV6-6 CASSPGHPYEQYF TGTGCCAGCAGCCCCGGACACCCCTACGAGCAGTACTTC